This T cell receptor beta chain was captured by sequencing in a study of OX40 agonist ivuxolimab in advanced cancers. Study observations and caveats: Among expanded peripheral T cells, antigen specificity went undetermined.

As concerns this clone: Its antigen is not known.

Produced via immunoSEQ multiplex PCR; TCRdb's table is partial and in-frame only. The table has about 79,000 clones, 92% seen once. Systemic immunosuppression or autoimmune disease history was grounds to exclude patients. Material: CD4+ or CD8+ T cells sorted from blood, obtained in a trial of the OX40 agonist ivuxolimab. This clonotype was sampled from an adult with an advanced solid tumor such as melanoma, head and neck, liver or kidney cancer.

The CDR3 DNA sequence: TGCGCCAGCAGTGAACCGGGACAGGGCGTCACCGGGGAGCTGTTTTTT. Protein product: CASSEPGQGVTGELFF. V and J are TRBV10-1 and TRBJ2-2, with 9 positions matching TRBD1. The CDR3 runs to 16 residues. Trimming removed 3 bases from V and 4 bases from J; junction bases left unmatched: 6. CDR1 is WNHNN and CDR2 is SYGVQD in the germline V gene (reference sequence).